This is a list of T cell receptor beta chains from one sample in a study of cytomegalovirus exposure and HLA in healthy donors. TCRdb's table, derived via immunoSEQ multiplex PCR, lists solely in-frame clones and lacks some. This repertoire shows under 200,000 clones, over 70% found once; its top ten account for about 3.1%. Source material: PBMCs. The receptors were sampled from a female donor in good health and CMV-seronegative. The CDR3 runs from the conserved cysteine through the conserved F or W. D genes are given only for firm matches. Rows may omit the clone size; those that give it use once, few, many or a size class.

V	J	size	D	DNA	CDR3
TRBV4-1	TRBJ2-3	few	TRBD1	TGCGCCAGCAGCCGCGAGACAGGGCGAGATACGCAGTATTTT	CASSRETGRDTQYF
TRBV28	TRBJ2-5	.	.	TGTGCCAGCCCACGCGGGGCCCAAGAGACCCAGTACTTC	CASPRGAQETQYF
TRBV9	TRBJ2-7	.	TRBD2	TGTGCCAGCAGCCCCAGCGGGAGTTTCACCTACGAGCAGTACTTC	CASSPSGSFTYEQYF
TRBV15	TRBJ1-1	.	.	TGTGCCACCAGCAGAGATTCAACAGGGAGCGGTGAAGCTTTCTTT	CATSRDSTGSGEAFF
TRBV7-3	TRBJ2-1	.	.	TGTGCCAGCAGCTCCCCGGGACTCGGCAAGAATGAGCAGTTCTTC	CASSSPGLGKNEQFF
TRBV7-9	TRBJ2-3	.	TRBD1	TGTGCCAGCAGGCCAAACAGGGGGCCTTCGAATACGCAGTATTTT	CASRPNRGPSNTQYF
TRBV4-2	TRBJ2-1	.	TRBD2	TGTGCCAGCAGCCAAGATCGACTAGCGGGGGCTATTGAGCAGTTCTTC	CASSQDRLAGAIEQFF
TRBV6-1	TRBJ2-4	.	TRBD1	TGTGCCAGCAGTATTCGGTCCGGGACAGGGGACATTCAGTACTTC	CASSIRSGTGDIQYF
TRBV19	TRBJ1-1	.	.	TGTGCCAGTAGTATACTTACTGAAGCTTTCTTT	CASSILTEAFF
TRBV6-5	TRBJ1-2	.	.	TGTGCCAGCAGTTCCCGCGCGGGTACTAACTATGGCTACACCTTC	CASSSRAGTNYGYTF
TRBV5-4	TRBJ1-2	.	.	TGTGCCAGCAGCCCAAGGACGGACTTGACTGGCTACACCTTC	CASSPRTDLTGYTF
TRBV5-1	TRBJ2-6	few	.	TGCGCCAGCAGCACGGGCTCTGGGGCCAACGTCCTGACTTTC	CASSTGSGANVLTF
TRBV5-6	TRBJ2-2	once	TRBD2	TGTGCCAGCAGCGGAACGGGAGGCCTGGGGGAGCTGTTTTTT	CASSGTGGLGELFF
TRBV30	TRBJ2-3	few	.	TGTGCCTGGAGTGACCAGGGGCTCCTTACAGATACGCAGTATTTT	CAWSDQGLLTDTQYF
TRBV7-2	TRBJ2-7	.	TRBD2	TGTGCCAGCAGTATAGAGATGGGACTAGTCTACGAGCAGTACTTC	CASSIEMGLVYEQYF
TRBV4-3	TRBJ2-1	.	TRBD2	TGCGCCAGCAGCCAGCAACTAGCGGGGGGGAGGAATGAGCAGTTCTTC	CASSQQLAGGRNEQFF
TRBV30	TRBJ1-2	.	.	TGTGCCTTACAGGGCTGGGGCTACACCTTC	CALQGWGYTF
TRBV5-5	TRBJ1-1	.	.	TGTGCCAGCAGCCTCGACAGCACTATGAACACTGAAGCTTTCTTT	CASSLDSTMNTEAFF
TRBV7-2	TRBJ1-4	.	.	TGTGCCAGCGGCAGGGGACCTAATGAAAAACTGTTTTTT	CASGRGPNEKLFF
TRBV30	TRBJ2-1	.	TRBD2	TGTGCCTGGAGTCCGGGGGGGGCCAATGAGCAGTTCTTC	CAWSPGGANEQFF
TRBV5-8	TRBJ1-6	.	.	TGTGCCAGCAGCTTGCTGGCAGGGATTTATAATTCACCCCTCCGCTTT	CASSLLAGIYNSPLRF
TRBV10-3	TRBJ1-1	.	.	TGTGCCATCAGTGAGTCGTCGGGGGGCGCGACTGAAGCTTTCTTT	CAISESSGGATEAFF
TRBV4-1	TRBJ1-3	few	.	TGCGCCAGCAGCCCCCAGGGGACGAATGGAAACACCATATATTTT	CASSPQGTNGNTIYF
TRBV7-3	TRBJ2-3	.	.	TGTGCCAGCAGCTTAGGGGGGGGGCGTGGAGATACGCAGTATTTT	CASSLGGGRGDTQYF
TRBV6-5	TRBJ1-1	.	.	TGTGCCAGCAGTTACGGGTCAGCAGGGAACACTGAAGCTTTCTTT	CASSYGSAGNTEAFF
TRBV6-1	TRBJ2-7	.	TRBD1	TGTGCCAGCAGTGAACAGGGACAGGGGGCTTCCTACGAGCAGTACTTC	CASSEQGQGASYEQYF